This T cell receptor (beta chain) was retrieved from a study of T cells in localized non-small cell lung cancer. The V gene's germline CDR1 is SGHVS and CDR2 FQNEAQ. This CDR3 is 15 amino acids long. After removal of 4 bases from V and 6 bases from J, the junction contained 3 bases not matched to a gene. General study points: Adjacent lung was found to contain a median about 62 of the top 100 tumor clones. Heterogeneity remains possible, as sequencing covered one tumor region only. Measurement of T cell clonality placed uninvolved adjacent lung highest, above the level in tumor.

Sequenced by immunoSEQ multiplex PCR; TCRdb stores in-frame clones only, minus some. The table includes tens of thousands of clones, more than 75% detected once. Turning to this clone: Its cognate antigen is unknown.

The sequence derives from a man aged 40-75 years with stage II squamous cell lung carcinoma. The V and J genes are TRBV7-8 and TRBJ2-2, with 12 bases identical to TRBD1. The sample here was PBMCs, taken before any cancer treatment. CDR3 loop: CASSSGTGGPGELFF. In DNA, the CDR3 is TGTGCCAGCAGCTCCGGGACAGGGGGCCCCGGGGAGCTGTTTTTT. The full variable domain, with the rest looked up from reference TRBV7-8 and TRBJ2-2, is GAGVSQSPRYKVAKRGQDVALRCDPISGHVSLFWYQQALGQGPEFLTYFQNEAQLDKSGLPSDRFFAERPEGSVSTLKIQRTQQEDSAVYLCASSSGTGGPGELFFGEGSRLTVL.